The 31 T cell receptor beta chains below all came from one sample that was sequenced in a study of blood T cell repertoires in COVID-19. The table came from immunoSEQ multiplex PCR; TCRdb's copy has only in-frame clones and leaves some out. Among about 76,000 clones listed, roughly 84% were seen once. Sequenced material: peripheral blood. Receptors were obtained from a man older than 75 with acute or convalescent COVID-19.

V is TRBV18 and J is TRBJ2-5; 8 nucleotides match TRBD2. CDR1 KGHSH and CDR2 LQKENI come from the germline V gene. Losses at the gene ends were 5 bases for V and 5 bases for J; bases not matched to a gene: 1. The CDR3 covers 12 residues. CDR3 DNA sequence: TGTGCCAGCTCATCGGGAGGGGAGACCCAGTACTTC. This sequence encodes CASSSGGETQYF.

The gene calls are TRBV7-2 and TRBJ2-5, with D possibly matching TRBD2 (7 bases). The V gene's germline CDR1 is SGHTA and CDR2 FQGNSA. The CDR3 runs 15 residues. The V and J ends lost 5 bases and 1 base respectively, with 14 bases between them. As DNA, the CDR3 is TGTGCCAGCAGCCCAAGGGGGGGCCTCCAAGAGACCCAGTACTTC. It yields the protein CASSPRGGLQETQYF.

The chain couples TRBV28 to TRBJ1-1; D is undetermined. The CDR3 totals 13 residues. Trimming pared 7 bases from V and 4 bases from J, leaving 13 bases between. Germline CDR1 reads MDHEN; CDR2 reads SYDVKM. CDR3 sequence: CASNVGTGTEAFF. The DNA for the CDR3 is TGTGCCAGCAATGTTGGAACGGGCACTGAAGCTTTCTTT.

The J gene is TRBJ2-7, the V gene TRBV28; 7 bases map to TRBD1. Germline loops: CDR1 MDHEN, CDR2 SYDVKM. This CDR3 has 15 residues. Trimming took 6 bases from V and 3 from J; bases not matched to a gene: 11. CDR3 in amino acids: CASRLTGAGSYEQYF. In DNA form, the CDR3 reads TGTGCCAGCAGACTAACAGGGGCTGGCAGCTACGAGCAGTACTTC.

The chain carries TRBV6-6 and TRBJ1-6; D is uncertain. Germline-derived CDR1 and CDR2 are MNHNY and SVGAGI (reference sequence). The CDR3 covers 14 residues. Trimming took 6 bases from V and 8 from J, leaving 14 bases between them. The chain's CDR3 is CASSPVGQDSPLHF. The DNA of the CDR3 is TGTGCCAGCAGCCCCGTTGGGCAGGATTCACCCCTCCACTTT.

This clone was recorded only once. The chain carries TRBV19 and TRBJ2-1, with TRBD1 matching 9 bases. The CDR3 loop spans 18 amino acids. The ends lost 9 bases at V and 8 bases at J; junction bases unmatched: 23. Germline lookup yields CDR1 LNHDA and CDR2 SQIVND (reference sequence). The CDR3 here is CASSRKFRTGDWADEQFF. Written as DNA, the CDR3 is TGTGCCAGCAGCCGGAAGTTTAGGACAGGGGATTGGGCAGATGAGCAGTTCTTC.

CDR3 coding DNA: TGTGCCAGCAGTTTCGCCCTGGCGGGGAACACTGAAGCTTTCTTT. Protein sequence: CASSFALAGNTEAFF. V and J are TRBV28 and TRBJ1-1; D call uncertain. Trimming removed 3 bases at V and 1 base at J, with 12 bases between. Germline V CDR1 and CDR2: MDHEN, SYDVKM. This CDR3 has 15 residues.

The V gene is TRBV7-9, the J gene TRBJ1-1, with D unclear. V was shortened by 5 bases and J by 0 bases, with 19 bases between the two germline ends. The CDR3 sequence is 17 residues long. Germline CDR1 is SEHNR and CDR2 is FQNEAQ (reference sequence). In nucleotides, the CDR3 is TGTGCCAGCAGCCCAACCCCGTTTTGGGCTATGAACACTGAAGCTTTCTTT. This translates into CASSPTPFWAMNTEAFF.

The gene calls are TRBV19 and TRBJ1-2; D is unresolved. V dropped 7 bases and J dropped 7 bases, with 10 bases sitting between them. Germline CDR1 reads LNHDA; CDR2 reads SQIVND (reference sequence). This CDR3 is 11 amino acids long. The DNA for the CDR3 is TGTGCCAGTAACCCCGGCGGTGGCTACACCTTC. Residues: CASNPGGGYTF.

The J gene is TRBJ2-3, the V gene TRBV27, with D possibly being TRBD2 (6 bases). The CDR3 length is 18 residues. The germline V gene encodes CDR1 MNHEY and CDR2 SMNVEV (reference sequence). Trimming left V 3 bases short and J 0 bases short, with 19 bases between. The CDR3 DNA follows: TGTGCCAGCAGTTTTTTCCCCGGGAGCGGCTTGAGCACAGATACGCAGTATTTT. Residues: CASSFFPGSGLSTDTQYF.

The J gene is TRBJ1-1, the V gene TRBV7-3; the D gene is possibly TRBD1 (5 bases). Germline-derived CDR1 and CDR2 are SGHTA and FQGTGA. There are 13 residues in the CDR3. The V gene lost 2 bases and the J gene lost 6 bases, with 10 bases spanning the gap. CDR3 residues: CASSLVRGAEAFF. CDR3 bases: TGTGCCAGCAGCTTAGTCCGGGGGGCTGAAGCTTTCTTT.

This clone was detected only a few times. The rearrangement uses TRBV5-1 and TRBJ2-6; no definite D call. Germline loops: CDR1 SGHRS, CDR2 YFSETQ. Deletions cut 8 bases from V and 0 bases from J, with 6 bases between. The CDR3 has 13 amino acids. The CDR3, as DNA: TGCGCCAGTCTGAGCTCTGGGGCCAACGTCCTGACTTTC. This encodes CASLSSGANVLTF.

V gene TRBV5-1 combines with J gene TRBJ2-1; no clear D. The CDR3 runs 12 residues. Germline V gene data show CDR1 as SGHRS and CDR2 as YFSETQ. Trimming cost V 2 bases and J 8 bases, with 8 bases left between them. This chain's CDR3 is CASSLFSDEQFF. For the CDR3, the DNA is TGCGCCAGCAGCTTATTCTCTGATGAGCAGTTCTTC.

This clone was counted many times. V is TRBV4-1 and J is TRBJ1-5; possibly TRBD1 for D (6 bases). This CDR3 is built from 18 residues. The germline gives CDR1 MGHRA, CDR2 YSYEKL. Trimming removed 4 bases at V and 2 bases at J, with 21 bases between. The CDR3 here is CASSPGGGHLAGNQPQHF. The CDR3 DNA is TGCGCCAGCAGCCCTGGGGGGGGGCACCTAGCTGGCAATCAGCCCCAGCATTTT.

J is TRBJ2-3 and V is TRBV5-8; the D gene is possibly TRBD1 (6 bases). V lost 3 bases and J 2 bases, leaving 10 bases between the germline ends. CDR1 is SGHTS and CDR2 is YDEGEE in the germline V gene. CDR3 length equals 14 residues. The CDR3 is CASSSGQYTDTQYF. The CDR3 region has the DNA TGTGCCAGCAGCTCAGGACAGTACACAGATACGCAGTATTTT.

The chain carries TRBV5-6 and TRBJ2-1; 10 bases line up with TRBD2. CDR3 length: 19 residues. CDR1 and CDR2 from the germline V gene are SGHDT and YYEEEE. J lost 0 bases, V lost 0 bases, and 9 bases had no gene match. CDR3 bases: TGTGCCAGCAGCTTGGACCGTGGACTAGCGGCCCTCTCCTACAATGAGCAGTTCTTC. The encoded protein is CASSLDRGLAALSYNEQFF.

V usage is TRBV27 and J usage is TRBJ1-5; 12 bases line up with TRBD1. Germline V gene data show CDR1 as MNHEY and CDR2 as SMNVEV (reference sequence). The CDR3 totals 15 residues. V lost 5 bases, J lost 5 bases, and 4 bases stayed unmatched. In nucleotides, the CDR3 is TGTGCCAGCAGTACCGGGACAGGGGGCTATCAGCCCCAGCATTTT. This codes for CASSTGTGGYQPQHF.

The CDR3 DNA is TGCGCCAGCAGCTTGGCACCGGGCTCAAGCGGTTCACCCCTCCACTTT. It specifies CASSLAPGSSGSPLHF. The chain recombines TRBV5-1 with TRBJ1-6; D is unresolved. Germline CDR1 SGHRS, CDR2 YFSETQ. The ends were cut back, 0 bases at V and 9 bases at J, with 16 bases in the middle. This CDR3 contains 16 residues.

The table lists this clone with a count of one. This chain uses TRBV19 with TRBJ2-3; 9 nucleotides align to TRBD2. The CDR3 is made up of 16 amino acids. Germline V CDR1 and CDR2: LNHDA, SQIVND (reference sequence). J lost 6 bases, V lost 1 base, and 8 bases had no gene match. The CDR3 DNA reads as TGTGCCAGTAGTATAGGCCTAGCGGGATCGGGGGATACGCAGTATTTT. It encodes CASSIGLAGSGDTQYF.

This clone was seen a handful of times. The chain uses TRBV5-6 and TRBJ1-2; possible D gene TRBD1, 5 bases. V was trimmed by 6 bases and J by 0 bases, leaving 18 bases between them. The CDR3 totals 16 residues. Germline V gene lookup returns CDR1 SGHDT and CDR2 YYEEEE. The DNA of the CDR3 is TGTGCCAGCACCTCCTCTGGGCGGGGGGCTAACTATGGCTACACCTTC. Amino acids: CASTSSGRGANYGYTF.

This rearrangement joins TRBV6-5 to TRBJ1-6; 7 bases line up with TRBD1. The CDR3 length is 15 residues. Per the germline V gene, CDR1 is MNHEY and CDR2 is SVGAGI. V lost 2 bases to trimming and J lost 10 bases; unmatched junction nucleotides: 8. CDR3 sequence reads: CASSYTTGLDSPLHF. Written as DNA, the CDR3 is TGTGCCAGCAGTTACACGACAGGGTTAGACTCACCCCTCCACTTT.

This clone came up a few times. CDR3 in amino acids: CASGPTSGPVYF. In DNA, the CDR3 is TGTGCTAGTGGTCCGACTAGCGGGCCTGTGTACTTC. The V call is TRBV12-5, the J call TRBJ2-5, with 10 bases identical to TRBD2. Germline CDR1 reads LGHNT; CDR2 reads FRNRAP. The CDR3 extends over 12 amino acids. Losses at the gene ends were 5 bases for V and 13 bases for J; bases not matched to a gene: 7.

Remarks on this clone: Other DNA sequences within the sample encode an identical CDR3. The rearrangement joins TRBV29-1 to TRBJ1-1; the match to TRBD1 covers 8 bases. With 6 bases clipped from V and 4 bases from J, the junction kept 4 bases outside the gene matches. This CDR3 has 12 amino acids. The germline V gene encodes CDR1 SQVTM and CDR2 ANQGSEA. The CDR3 bases are TGCAGCGTAGGACAGGGCGGCACTGAAGCTTTCTTT. Residues: CSVGQGGTEAFF.

This chain links TRBV24-1 with TRBJ2-7; 9 bases agree with TRBD1. CDR3 length equals 15 residues. The trim removed 7 bases at V and 0 bases at J, leaving 6 bases unmatched. Germline loops: CDR1 KGHDR, CDR2 SFDVKD. The CDR3 protein is CATRGTGSNSYEQYF. CDR3 in DNA: TGTGCCACCAGAGGGACAGGGTCGAACTCCTACGAGCAGTACTTC.

The V and J genes are TRBV15 and TRBJ2-7; D possibly corresponds to TRBD1 (6 bases). The CDR3 has 15 residues. CDR1 is LNHNV, CDR2 YYDKDF, per germline (reference sequence). V shed 3 bases and J shed 7 bases, with 19 bases lying between them. The CDR3 loop reads CATSSDRLRTLEQYF. CDR3 sequence (DNA): TGTGCCACCAGCAGTGACAGGCTTCGCACTCTTGAGCAGTACTTC. The full variable domain, rest sourced from reference TRBV15 and TRBJ2-7, is DAMVIQNPRYQVTQFGKPVTLSCSQTLNHNVMYWYQQKSSQAPKLLFHYYDKDFNNEADTPDNFQSRRPNTSFCFLDIRSPGLGDTAMYLCATSSDRLRTLEQYFGPGTRLTVT.

In DNA, the CDR3 is TGCGCCAGCAGCCCGACCCAGGGGGCGGGAAACTATGGCTACACCTTC. Encoded protein: CASSPTQGAGNYGYTF. The chain recombines TRBV5-1 with TRBJ1-2, with TRBD1 matching 8 bases. Germline-derived CDR1 and CDR2 are SGHRS and YFSETQ. The junction had 10 bases not matched to a gene; V was cut back by 4 bases and J by 2 bases. The CDR3 length is 16 residues.

This chain uses TRBV6-6 with TRBJ1-2, with unresolved D. Germline V gene sequence: CDR1 MNHNY, CDR2 SVGAGI (reference sequence). V lost 10 bases and J 0 bases, leaving 15 bases between the germline ends. This CDR3 is built from 14 residues. The CDR3 region has the DNA TGTGCCACCTTACTGGGAGATTCTAACTATGGCTACACCTTC. Amino acids: CATLLGDSNYGYTF.

The chain uses TRBV18 and TRBJ1-5; 7 bases match TRBD1. CDR1 and CDR2 from the germline V gene are KGHSH and LQKENI. V gave up 3 bases and J gave up 6 bases; unmatched junction bases: 8. The CDR3 totals 15 residues. The CDR3 protein is CASSPETGISQPQHF. CDR3 DNA sequence: TGTGCCAGCTCACCTGAGACAGGGATTAGTCAGCCCCAGCATTTT.

This chain connects TRBV24-1 to TRBJ1-5; D perhaps matches TRBD1 (6 bases). Trimming left V 4 bases short and J 7 bases short, with 22 bases between. Germline CDR1 is KGHDR and CDR2 is SFDVKD. CDR3 length: 17 amino acids. The CDR3 nucleotides are TGTGCCACCAGTGACGGATTCCAACAGGGTTCCCGGCAGCCCCAGCATTTT. Encoded protein: CATSDGFQQGSRQPQHF.

This chain connects TRBV5-1 to TRBJ2-7; TRBD2 aligns across 15 bases. This CDR3 region has 21 residues. Losses at the gene ends were 4 bases for V and 0 bases for J; bases not matched to a gene: 17. From germline, CDR1 is SGHRS and CDR2 YFSETQ. The CDR3 protein is CASSTIPMGLAGGRNSYEQYF. DNA for the CDR3: TGCGCCAGCAGCACCATACCTATGGGACTAGCGGGGGGCAGAAACTCCTACGAGCAGTACTTC.

This chain links TRBV6-2 or TRBV6-3 with TRBJ1-2; no clear D gene. The CDR3 loop spans 15 amino acids. Trimming shortened V by 6 bases and J by 4 bases, and 18 bases separated the two germline ends. Germline-derived CDR1 and CDR2 are MNHEY and SVGEGT. For the CDR3, the DNA is TGTGCCAGCAGCCCGACACCTCTCGTCTCCTATGGCTACACCTTC. This translates into CASSPTPLVSYGYTF.